Shown below are 24 T cell receptor beta chains from a single sample sequenced in a study of somatic mutations in cytotoxic T cells in rheumatoid arthritis. Sequenced by immunoSEQ multiplex PCR; TCRdb stores in-frame clones only, minus some. The sample consists of some 20,000 clones, 80% of them appearing once. Sequenced: CD8+ T cells sorted from blood. These receptor sequences come from an adult with rheumatoid arthritis.

The chain uses TRBV11-2 and TRBJ2-7; tentatively, D is TRBD2 (6 bases). The V gene lost 1 base and the J gene lost 5 bases, with 9 bases spanning the gap. This CDR3 contains 13 residues. CDR1 is SGHAT, CDR2 FQNNGV, per germline. The CDR3 bases are TGTGCCAGCAGCTTAGGTGGAGGGAACGAGCAGTACTTC. Its translation: CASSLGGGNEQYF.

The chain couples TRBV12-5 to TRBJ2-2; 14 bases map to TRBD2. CDR3 length: 21 amino acids. The germline V gene has CDR1 LGHNT and CDR2 FRNRAP. The J segment lost 4 bases and the V segment lost 3 bases, leaving 16 bases of the junction unmatched. CDR3 DNA sequence: TGTGCTAGTGGTTTCTCACTGCCCCCGACTAGCGGGGGGGCAGGCACCGGGGAGCTGTTTTTT. Translation: CASGFSLPPTSGGAGTGELFF.

The chain recombines TRBV27 with TRBJ1-2, with 9 bases matching TRBD1. CDR1 and CDR2 (germline): MNHEY, SMNVEV (reference sequence). Germline trimming cut 6 bases from V and 6 bases from J; bases unmatched to any gene: 8. The CDR3 has 14 residues. CDR3 sequence (DNA): TGTGCCAGCAGCCAAGGACAGGGGTTTCATGGCTACACCTTC. Protein sequence: CASSQGQGFHGYTF.

This chain uses TRBV5-5 with TRBJ2-1; TRBD1 agrees at 7 bases. The V gene's germline CDR1 is SGHKS and CDR2 YYEKEE (reference sequence). This CDR3 region has 15 residues. Germline trimming cut 1 base from V and 2 bases from J; bases unmatched to any gene: 3. For the CDR3, the DNA is TGTGCCAGCAGCTTGTTCCAGGGGGCCTACAATGAGCAGTTCTTC. Its translation: CASSLFQGAYNEQFF.

V is TRBV7-6 and J is TRBJ1-3; the D gene is possibly TRBD1 (5 bases). Trimming cost V 3 bases and J 0 bases, with 12 bases left between them. Germline V lookup: CDR1 SGHVS, CDR2 FNYEAQ. CDR3 length equals 16 residues. The CDR3 nucleotides read TGTGCCAGCAGCTTGAAACAGGTGCCCTCTGGAAACACCATATATTTT. It is translated as CASSLKQVPSGNTIYF.

This clone has only a few counts. The chain combines TRBV30 with TRBJ2-7, with D possibly TRBD2 on 6 matching bases. The V and J ends lost 5 bases and 3 bases respectively, with 8 bases between them. CDR3 length equals 11 residues. Looked up from germline, CDR1 is GTSNPN and CDR2 is SVGIG (reference sequence). CDR3 DNA: TGTGCCTGGGGGCGGGGCTACGAGCAGTACTTC. Residues: CAWGRGYEQYF.

V and J are TRBV7-3 and TRBJ2-1; a possible D gene is TRBD2 (5 bases). CDR1 is SGHTA and CDR2 is FQGTGA in the germline V gene. V lost 9 bases, J lost 2 bases, and 11 bases lay in between. The CDR3 length is 13 residues. The CDR3 reads CASYPGTYNEQFF. The DNA of the CDR3 is TGTGCCAGTTACCCGGGGACCTACAATGAGCAGTTCTTC.

The chain joins TRBV27 to TRBJ2-3; D is undetermined. Deletions cut 5 bases from V and 5 bases from J, with 11 bases between. The CDR3 length is 13 residues. Germline CDR1 is MNHEY and CDR2 is SMNVEV (reference sequence). CDR3: CASSPQSLDTQYF. CDR3 DNA: TGTGCCAGCAGTCCACAATCCCTAGATACGCAGTATTTT.

This clone is judged medium-sized (0.01 to 0.1%). This rearrangement joins TRBV10-2 to TRBJ1-6, with D hard to call. The V and J ends lost 3 bases and 7 bases respectively, with 13 bases between them. This CDR3 spans 15 amino acids. Germline V gene data show CDR1 as WSHSY and CDR2 as SAAADI. CDR3 sequence: CASSDVPGTNSPLHF. CDR3 bases: TGCGCCAGCAGTGACGTACCGGGTACGAATTCACCCCTCCACTTT.

The chain carries TRBV4-1 and TRBJ2-7; D is unresolved. With 3 bases removed from V and 4 bases from J, the gap between germline ends came to 16 bases. Looked up from germline, CDR1 is MGHRA and CDR2 is YSYEKL. This CDR3 spans 15 amino acids. Here the CDR3 DNA reads TGCGCCAGCAGCCACCCGGAGCCGCGCCTTTACGAGCAGTACTTC. Translation: CASSHPEPRLYEQYF.

V gene TRBV9 combines with J gene TRBJ2-1, with no clear D. V lost 6 bases and J 5 bases, leaving 15 bases between the germline ends. This CDR3 is 14 amino acids long. Germline assignment: CDR1 SGDLS and CDR2 YYNGEE. The DNA for the CDR3 is TGTGCCAGCATCCCTCCCGTGAAAAACAATGAGCAGTTCTTC. Translated: CASIPPVKNNEQFF.

This clone was detected once. V gene TRBV15 combines with J gene TRBJ1-1; D gene uncertain. The ends were cut back, 7 bases at V and 1 base at J, with 13 bases in the middle. The length of the CDR3 is 14 residues. CDR1 is LNHNV and CDR2 is YYDKDF in the germline V gene (reference sequence). Here the CDR3 DNA reads TGTGCCACCAAAAACAGCGGCAAGAACACTGAAGCTTTCTTT. Protein sequence: CATKNSGKNTEAFF.

The chain uses TRBV7-9 and TRBJ1-5; D unclear. Germline V CDR1 and CDR2: SEHNR, FQNEAQ (reference sequence). The ends were cut back, 1 base at V and 0 bases at J, with 7 bases in the middle. The CDR3 length is 15 residues. The CDR3 reads CASSLEGISNQPQHF. DNA for the CDR3: TGTGCCAGCAGCTTAGAGGGTATTAGCAATCAGCCCCAGCATTTT.

V is TRBV27 and J is TRBJ2-7; 8 nucleotides match TRBD1. Germline CDR1 reads MNHEY; CDR2 reads SMNVEV (reference sequence). CDR3 length: 14 amino acids. V dropped 5 bases and J dropped 2; count of bases not matched to a gene: 5. DNA for the CDR3: TGTGCCAGCAGTCAGACAGGGGCCACCTACGAGCAGTACTTC. Its protein product is CASSQTGATYEQYF.

This clone was detected a few times. The J gene is TRBJ1-2, the V gene TRBV10-3, with D unresolved. Deletions cut 0 bases from V and 4 bases from J, with 9 bases between. Germline CDR1 and CDR2: ENHRY and SYGVKD. This CDR3 is built from 14 residues. CDR3 loop: CAISESEERYGYTF. The CDR3 DNA sequence: TGTGCCATCAGTGAGTCGGAGGAGCGCTATGGCTACACCTTC.

The J gene is TRBJ1-1, the V gene TRBV13; D perhaps matches TRBD1 (5 bases). Germline values: CDR1 PRHDT, CDR2 FYEKMQ (reference sequence). Trimming shortened V by 3 bases and J by 4 bases, and 12 bases separated the two germline ends. This CDR3 has 14 residues. The chain's CDR3 is CASSFQGAGTEAFF. In DNA, the CDR3 is TGTGCCAGCAGCTTCCAGGGTGCTGGCACTGAAGCTTTCTTT.

This rearrangement joins TRBV9 to TRBJ1-4, with no clear D. The CDR3 covers 14 residues. From germline, CDR1 is SGDLS and CDR2 YYNGEE. Trimming stripped 1 base from V and 7 bases from J, with 11 bases between. CDR3 sequence (DNA): TGTGCCAGCAGCGTATTCTATAAGGGTGAAAAACTGTTTTTT. This translates into CASSVFYKGEKLFF.

The chain joins TRBV29-1 to TRBJ1-2; D is possibly TRBD1 (5 bases). The germline gives CDR1 SQVTM, CDR2 ANQGSEA. The V and J ends lost 1 base and 2 bases respectively, with 14 bases between them. This CDR3 has 15 amino acids. The CDR3 loop is CSVEAAGTANYGYTF. As DNA, the CDR3 is TGCAGCGTTGAAGCTGCCGGGACGGCCAACTATGGCTACACCTTC.

The V gene is TRBV12-1, the J gene TRBJ2-4; the D call of TRBD1 is as the table states it, not checked on the DNA. TRBV12-1 is labeled a pseudogene. This CDR3 region has 21 residues. In DNA, the CDR3 is TGTGCCAGCAGCCATTTTTCCCCGGACAGGGCAGGGGAGGGGGCCAAAAACATTCAGTACTTC. Translation: CASSHFSPDRAGEGAKNIQYF.

The chain joins TRBV2 to TRBJ1-1; D unclear. There are 15 residues in the CDR3. Trimming stripped 3 bases from V and 7 bases from J, with 18 bases between. Looked up from germline, CDR1 is SNHLY and CDR2 is FYNNEI. The CDR3 nucleotides are TGTGCCAGCAGTGAGGACGGCCGGCGCGTAGATGAAGCTTTCTTT. Its translation is CASSEDGRRVDEAFF.

The chain carries TRBV9 and TRBJ2-2; D unresolved. The CDR3 is 13 amino acids. CDR1 is SGDLS and CDR2 is YYNGEE in the germline V gene. V lost 4 bases, J lost 7 bases, and 11 bases lay in between. CDR3 bases: TGTGCCAGCAGCCCTCGGACGAGCGGGGAGCTGTTTTTT. It is translated as CASSPRTSGELFF.

The V call is TRBV5-1, the J call TRBJ2-7, with 8 bases matching TRBD2. Trimming at V came to 4 bases and at J to 5 bases, leaving 11 bases not matched to a gene. Looked up from germline, CDR1 is SGHRS and CDR2 is YFSETQ. CDR3 length equals 15 residues. The CDR3 DNA reads as TGCGCCAGCAGCCAGGAAGCGGGGGATAAGGACGAGCAGTACTTC. Translated: CASSQEAGDKDEQYF.

This clone came up a few times. The identical CDR3 is also encoded by other nucleotide sequences in the sample. This chain uses TRBV6-1 with TRBJ2-7, with D perhaps matching TRBD2 (6 bases). Per the germline V gene, CDR1 is MNHNS and CDR2 is SASEGT. Trimming stripped 3 bases from V and 0 bases from J, with 12 bases between. This CDR3 comprises 15 residues. CDR3 coding DNA: TGTGCCAGCAGTGAGTTAGGAGGGAGCTCCTACGAGCAGTACTTC. It translates to CASSELGGSSYEQYF.

This clone ranks as large (0.1 to 1%). The rearrangement uses TRBV4-2 and TRBJ2-7; D not certain. V lost 3 bases, J lost 6 bases, and 15 bases lay in between. The CDR3 is 14 amino acids. Germline V gene data show CDR1 as LGHNA and CDR2 as YNFKEQ. CDR3 nucleotides: TGTGCCAGCAGCCAGAACAGTGAGGCGTCCGAGCAGTACTTC. Protein: CASSQNSEASEQYF.